This TCR beta chain was retrieved from a study of Ad26.COV2.S vaccination and SARS-CoV-2 variants. Overall study: Donor participated within the Ad26.COV2.S arm of the COV1001 trial.

The assay was immunoSEQ multiplex PCR, and TCRdb's table has in-frame clones only and misses some. The sample holds fewer than 800,000 clones, 89% seen once. The sample's treatment: roughly 20 received Ad26.COV2.S at low or high dose, single or two shots; five or six received placebo; per-sample allocation not given. Day 63 following the first vaccine or placebo injection was when the samples were taken. Trimming removed 2 bases from V and 1 base from J; junction bases left unmatched: 4. The CDR3 is 15 amino acids. Germline lookup yields CDR1 KGHSH and CDR2 LQKENI. The rearrangement links TRBV18 to TRBJ2-7, with 8 nucleotides matching TRBD1. This specimen consisted of peripheral blood, obtained in a trial of Ad26.COV2.S vaccine versus placebo. The TCR originated in a person aged 18-60 years who received the Ad26.COV2.S COVID-19 vaccine or a placebo. The CDR3 sequence is CASSPRTGPSYEQYF. The CDR3 DNA follows: TGTGCCAGCTCACCAAGGACAGGGCCTTCCTACGAGCAGTACTTC.